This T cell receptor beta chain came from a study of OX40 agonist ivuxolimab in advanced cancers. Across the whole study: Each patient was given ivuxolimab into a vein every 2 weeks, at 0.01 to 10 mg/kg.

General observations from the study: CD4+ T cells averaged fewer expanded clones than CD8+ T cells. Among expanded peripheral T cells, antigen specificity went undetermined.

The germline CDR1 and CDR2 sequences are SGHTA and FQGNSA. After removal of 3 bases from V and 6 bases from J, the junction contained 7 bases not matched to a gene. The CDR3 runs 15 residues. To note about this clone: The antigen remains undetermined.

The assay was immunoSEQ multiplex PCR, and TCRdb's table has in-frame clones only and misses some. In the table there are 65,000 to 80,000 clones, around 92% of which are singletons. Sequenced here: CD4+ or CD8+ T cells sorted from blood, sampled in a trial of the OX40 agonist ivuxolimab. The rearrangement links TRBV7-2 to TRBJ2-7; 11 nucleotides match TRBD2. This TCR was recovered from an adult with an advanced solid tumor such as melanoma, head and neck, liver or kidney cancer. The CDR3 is CASSFSGRAATEQYF. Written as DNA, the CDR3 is TGTGCCAGCAGCTTTAGCGGGAGGGCGGCAACCGAGCAGTACTTC.